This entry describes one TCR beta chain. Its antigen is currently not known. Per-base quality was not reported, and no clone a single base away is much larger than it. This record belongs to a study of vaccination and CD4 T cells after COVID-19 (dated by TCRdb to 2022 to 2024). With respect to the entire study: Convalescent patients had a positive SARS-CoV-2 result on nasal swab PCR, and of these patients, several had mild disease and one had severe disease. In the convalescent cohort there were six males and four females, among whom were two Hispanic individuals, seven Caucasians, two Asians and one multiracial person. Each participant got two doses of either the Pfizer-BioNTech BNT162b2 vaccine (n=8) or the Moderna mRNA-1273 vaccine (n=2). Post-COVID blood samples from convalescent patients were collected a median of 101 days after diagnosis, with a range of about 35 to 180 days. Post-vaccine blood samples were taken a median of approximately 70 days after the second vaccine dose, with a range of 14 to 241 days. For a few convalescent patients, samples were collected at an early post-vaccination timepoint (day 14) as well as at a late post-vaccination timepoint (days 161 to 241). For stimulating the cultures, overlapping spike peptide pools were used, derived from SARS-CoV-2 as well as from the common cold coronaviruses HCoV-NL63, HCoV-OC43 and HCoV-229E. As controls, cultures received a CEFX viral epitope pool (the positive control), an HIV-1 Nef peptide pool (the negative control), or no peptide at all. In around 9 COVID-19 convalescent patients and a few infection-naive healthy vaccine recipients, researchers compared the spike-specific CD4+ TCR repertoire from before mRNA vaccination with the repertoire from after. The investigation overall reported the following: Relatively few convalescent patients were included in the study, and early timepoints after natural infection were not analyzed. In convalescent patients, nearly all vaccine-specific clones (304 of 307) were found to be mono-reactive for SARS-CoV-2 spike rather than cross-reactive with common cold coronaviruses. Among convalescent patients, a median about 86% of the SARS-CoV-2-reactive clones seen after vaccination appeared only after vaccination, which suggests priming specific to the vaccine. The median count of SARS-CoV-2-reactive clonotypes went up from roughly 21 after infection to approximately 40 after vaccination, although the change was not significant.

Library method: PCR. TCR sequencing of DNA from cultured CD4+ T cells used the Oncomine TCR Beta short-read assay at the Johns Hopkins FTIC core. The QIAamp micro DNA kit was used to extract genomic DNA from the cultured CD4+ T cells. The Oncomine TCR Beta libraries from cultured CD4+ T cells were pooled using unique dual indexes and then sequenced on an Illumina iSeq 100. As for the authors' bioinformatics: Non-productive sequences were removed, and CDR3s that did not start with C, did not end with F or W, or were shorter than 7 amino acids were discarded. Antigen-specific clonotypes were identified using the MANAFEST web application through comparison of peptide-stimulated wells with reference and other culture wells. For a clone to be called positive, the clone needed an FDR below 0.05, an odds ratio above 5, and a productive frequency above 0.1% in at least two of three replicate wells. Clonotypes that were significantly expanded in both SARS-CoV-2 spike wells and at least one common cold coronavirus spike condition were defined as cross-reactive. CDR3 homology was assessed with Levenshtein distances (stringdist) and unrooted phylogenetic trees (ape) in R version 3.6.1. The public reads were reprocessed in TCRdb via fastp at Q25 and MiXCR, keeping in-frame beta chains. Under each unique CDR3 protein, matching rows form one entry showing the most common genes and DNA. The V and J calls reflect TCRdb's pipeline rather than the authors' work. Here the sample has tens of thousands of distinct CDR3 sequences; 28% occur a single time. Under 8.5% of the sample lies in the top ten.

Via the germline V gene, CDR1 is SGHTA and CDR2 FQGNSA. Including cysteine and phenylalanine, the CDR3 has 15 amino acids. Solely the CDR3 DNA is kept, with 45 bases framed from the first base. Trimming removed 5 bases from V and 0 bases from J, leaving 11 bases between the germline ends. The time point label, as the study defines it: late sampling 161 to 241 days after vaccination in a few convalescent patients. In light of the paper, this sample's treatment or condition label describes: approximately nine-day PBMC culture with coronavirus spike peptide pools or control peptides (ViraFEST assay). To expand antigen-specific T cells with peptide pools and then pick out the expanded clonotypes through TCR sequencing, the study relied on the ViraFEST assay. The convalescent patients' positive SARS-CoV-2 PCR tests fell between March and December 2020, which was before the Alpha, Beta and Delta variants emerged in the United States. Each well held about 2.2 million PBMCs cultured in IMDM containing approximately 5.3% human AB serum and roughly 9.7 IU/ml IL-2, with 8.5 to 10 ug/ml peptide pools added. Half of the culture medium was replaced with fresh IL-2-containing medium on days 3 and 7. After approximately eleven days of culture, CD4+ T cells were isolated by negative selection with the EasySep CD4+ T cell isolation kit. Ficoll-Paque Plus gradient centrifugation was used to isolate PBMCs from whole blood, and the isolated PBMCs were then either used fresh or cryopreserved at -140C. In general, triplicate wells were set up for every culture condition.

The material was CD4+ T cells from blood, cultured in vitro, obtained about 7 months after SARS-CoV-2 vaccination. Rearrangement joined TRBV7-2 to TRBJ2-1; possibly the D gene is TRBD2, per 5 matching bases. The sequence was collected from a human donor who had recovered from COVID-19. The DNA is TGTGCCAGCAGCCCAGCGGCCCTCTCCTACAATGAGCAGTTCTTC. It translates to CASSPAALSYNEQFF.